Sequencing of this T cell receptor (beta chain) was carried out in a study of blood T cells in healthy people across ages. Together with a sample-barcoded 5' primer, a J-beta primer mix was included in a second PCR lasting about 7 to 12 cycles. Any given sample supplied a minimum of 2.5 million CDR3-containing paired-end reads. MiXCR, run by TCRdb on the 5' RACE reads, gives a single entry per CDR3 protein. The data show hundreds of thousands of distinct CDR3 sequences, about 55% seen once. This CDR3 has 15 residues. Per germline, CDR1 SGHKS and CDR2 YYEKEE (reference sequence). Trimming cost V 0 bases and J 1 base, with 10 bases left between them.

Sequencing used blood. The sequence derives from a man older than 75 in good health. J is TRBJ1-2 and V is TRBV5-5; D remains ambiguous. The chain's CDR3 is CASSLATLNNYGYTF. The DNA of the CDR3 is TGTGCCAGCAGCTTGGCGACGCTCAATAACTATGGCTACACCTTC.